This is a list of T cell receptor beta chains from one sample in a study of cytomegalovirus exposure and HLA in healthy donors. TCRdb keeps only in-frame clones here, not all; method: immunoSEQ multiplex PCR. The data contain about 140,000 clones, approximately 79% of them singletons. Material: PBMCs. The receptors derive from a male donor in good health and CMV-seronegative. CDR3s include the opening cysteine and the closing phenylalanine or tryptophan.

v_call	cdr3_length	j_call	cdr3_aa
TRBV7-2	14	TRBJ2-7	CASSTGTVSYEQYF
TRBV6-1	13	TRBJ1-1	CASSEQGGPEAFF
TRBV11-3	16	TRBJ2-3	CASSLLAGGRTDTQYF
TRBV19	14	TRBJ1-4	CASSNRGPREKLFF
TRBV7-7	14	TRBJ2-1	CASSRDSSYNEQFF
TRBV2	14	TRBJ1-2	CASSDQDSNYGYTF
TRBV9	13	TRBJ2-5	CASSVGLEETQYF
TRBV12-5	13	TRBJ2-2	CASGLGQAGELFF
TRBV6-6	14	TRBJ1-2	CASSIRTGEYGYTF
TRBV9	15	TRBJ2-3	CASSARPGSTDTQYF
TRBV5-1	14	TRBJ2-2	CASSADSMPGELFF
TRBV6-5	15	TRBJ1-2	CASFSPQGAYYGYTF
TRBV5-4	13	TRBJ1-1	CASSFRVETEAFF
TRBV11-2	15	TRBJ2-7	CASSVGLAPTYEQYF
TRBV6-5	14	TRBJ1-5	CAGRGQSSNQPQHF
TRBV19	15	TRBJ2-1	CASSPSGNSYNEQFF
TRBV5-1	13	TRBJ2-5	CASRTTGPETQYF
TRBV15	17	TRBJ1-6	CATSRDGRDSYNSPLHF
TRBV5-8	17	TRBJ2-3	CASSLGTSAASTDTQYF
TRBV6-6	15	TRBJ1-5	CASGPGTGSNQPQHF
TRBV2	12	TRBJ2-5	CASSVVLETQYF
TRBV11-2	16	TRBJ2-2	CASSFGQGAWVGELFF
TRBV11-2	17	TRBJ2-3	CASSSGTSGDTTDTQYF
TRBV14	15	TRBJ2-3	CASSLGLAGTDTQYF
TRBV10-3	13	TRBJ1-2	CAISEGQGYGYTF
TRBV4-2	16	TRBJ2-5	CASSQASARAQETQYF
TRBV14	13	TRBJ1-2	CASSPRQGHGYTF
TRBV4-1	15	TRBJ2-5	CASRVAGGVGETQYF
TRBV23-1	16	TRBJ1-6	CASSHRGRTVYSPLHF
TRBV9	14	TRBJ2-7	CASSVGTKNGEQYF
TRBV7-9	14	TRBJ2-5	CASSLEQPRETQYF
TRBV18	15	TRBJ2-7	CASSPLERGLYEQYF
TRBV5-4	16	TRBJ2-1	CASSWTSGGAGNEQFF
TRBV12-5	14	TRBJ2-5	CASAPSGGQETQYF
TRBV6-6	13	TRBJ1-1	CASSYSESVEAFF
TRBV4-3	15	TRBJ2-7	CASSQDSLSFDEQYF
TRBV5-1	13	TRBJ1-1	CASSLGQGAEAFF
TRBV5-6	15	TRBJ1-6	CASSGLQGHNSPLHF
TRBV6-4	13	TRBJ1-6	CASSSSYNSPLHF
TRBV19	16	TRBJ1-4	CASSPRTGTTNEKLFF
TRBV7-2	15	TRBJ1-5	CASSFTLDRGQPQHF
TRBV5-6	17	TRBJ2-3	CASSETGTSGLTDTQYF
TRBV11-3	16	TRBJ2-7	CASSSRATAPSQEQYF
TRBV11-2	15	TRBJ1-5	CASSLGGGRNQPQHF
TRBV6-5	15	TRBJ1-2	CASSYRIDRALGYTF
TRBV7-9	18	TRBJ2-1	CASSEKDLGQDSYNEQFF
TRBV30	16	TRBJ2-5	CAWNPTPTAGAGTQYF
TRBV5-6	15	TRBJ1-2	CASSLAGSGIRGYTF
TRBV30	13	TRBJ2-3	CAWSFLTGNTQYF
TRBV5-6	14	TRBJ2-3	CASSPPRVTDTQYF
TRBV30	13	TRBJ1-6	CAWSVGQDSPLHF
TRBV6-5	14	TRBJ1-4	CASSIQHRDEKLFF
TRBV27	15	TRBJ1-1	CASSLGTVGTTEAFF
TRBV7-2	14	TRBJ2-1	CASSLVDFSDEQFF